This T cell receptor beta chain appears in the sequencing data of a study of cytomegalovirus exposure and HLA in healthy donors. This clone was seen a few times. Its specificity is not known. Both 60 Vbeta primers and 13 Jbeta primers went into the PCR. The repertoire was sequenced with immunoSEQ multiplex PCR; TCRdb's copy has only in-frame clones and lacks some. The data show some 120,000 clones, less than 10% seen once. Study-wide findings and caveats: Available immune exposure information covered CMV serostatus only. The later analysis indicated that the majority of CMV-associated TCR beta chains appeared HLA-restricted. In an earlier analysis, in some 600 donors, most V segments appeared productive either ~90% or ~30% of the time. With DRB1 most and HLA-C fewest, TCR association rates differed between HLA loci in a later analysis.

Germline V gene data show CDR1 as SEHNR and CDR2 as FQNEAQ (reference sequence). The V and J ends lost 7 bases and 6 bases respectively, with 11 bases between them. This CDR3 spans 12 amino acids. This sequence was found in a woman aged 40 to 55 in good health and CMV-seropositive. The V and J genes are TRBV7-9 and TRBJ2-3; a weak D match, TRBD2 (5 bases). The sample taken for sequencing was PBMCs. The CDR3 sequence: CASIPTGDTQYF. CDR3 bases: TGTGCCAGCATCCCCACGGGGGATACGCAGTATTTT.